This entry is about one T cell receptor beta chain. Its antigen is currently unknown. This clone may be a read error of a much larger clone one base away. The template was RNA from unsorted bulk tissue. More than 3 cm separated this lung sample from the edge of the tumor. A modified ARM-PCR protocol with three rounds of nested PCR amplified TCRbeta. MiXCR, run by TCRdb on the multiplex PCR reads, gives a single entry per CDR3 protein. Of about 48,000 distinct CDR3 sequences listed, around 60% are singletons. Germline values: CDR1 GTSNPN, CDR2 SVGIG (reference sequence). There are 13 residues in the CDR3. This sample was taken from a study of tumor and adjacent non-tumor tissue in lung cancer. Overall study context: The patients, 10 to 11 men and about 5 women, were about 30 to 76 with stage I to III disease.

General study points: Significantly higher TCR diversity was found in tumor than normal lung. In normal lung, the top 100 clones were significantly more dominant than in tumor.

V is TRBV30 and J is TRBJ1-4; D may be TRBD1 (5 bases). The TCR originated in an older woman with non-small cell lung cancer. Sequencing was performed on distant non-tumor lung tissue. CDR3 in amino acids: CAWSEGTNVKLFF. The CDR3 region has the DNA TGTGCCTGGAGTGAGGGGACTAATGTAAAACTGTTTTTT.